The 24 T cell receptor beta chains below come from one sample, sequenced in a study of cytomegalovirus exposure and HLA in healthy donors. PCR amplification relied on 60 Vbeta primers (plus 13 Jbeta primers). Assay used: immunoSEQ multiplex PCR; TCRdb lists only in-frame clones, some missing. The sample holds about 91,000 clones, roughly 67% seen once. The sequencing input was PBMCs. The receptors originated from a human donor in good health.

The chain carries TRBV9 and TRBJ2-7, with 9 positions matching TRBD1. CDR1 is SGDLS and CDR2 is YYNGEE in the germline V gene. The CDR3 is 16 amino acids. Trimming took 3 bases from V and 2 from J; bases not matched to a gene: 9. The CDR3 region is CASSEGDRVVTYEQYF. In DNA, the CDR3 is TGTGCCAGCAGCGAGGGGGACAGGGTAGTCACCTACGAGCAGTACTTC.

The chain joins TRBV5-1 to TRBJ2-7; no clear D. Per germline, CDR1 SGHRS and CDR2 YFSETQ. The CDR3 totals 15 residues. Between the trimmed V and J ends, which lost 1 base and 3 bases, there was a span of 14 bases. For the CDR3, the DNA is TGCGCCAGCAGCTTGTTTCCCTCGGTTAGCTACGAGCAGTACTTC. As protein: CASSLFPSVSYEQYF.

This sequence joins TRBV5-1 and TRBJ1-3; 11 bases align to TRBD1. This CDR3 is 17 amino acids long. Germline values: CDR1 SGHRS, CDR2 YFSETQ. Losses at the gene ends were 0 bases for V and 1 base for J; bases not matched to a gene: 3. CDR3 amino acids: CASSLAGQGASGNTIYF. The CDR3 nucleotides read TGCGCCAGCAGCTTGGCCGGACAGGGGGCATCTGGAAACACCATATATTTT. The full variable domain, with the rest looked up from reference TRBV5-1 and TRBJ1-3, is KAGVTQTPRYLIKTRGQQVTLSCSPISGHRSVSWYQQTPGQGLQFLFEYFSETQRNKGNFPGRFSGRQFSNSRSEMNVSTLELGDSALYLCASSLAGQGASGNTIYFGEGSWLTVV.

The CDR3 spells CASRPGSYEQYF. CDR3 nucleotide sequence: TGTGCCAGCAGACCGGGGTCCTACGAGCAGTACTTC. The chain is built from TRBV5-8 and TRBJ2-7, with D tentatively TRBD2 (5 bases). This CDR3 has 12 residues. The germline V gene has CDR1 SGHTS and CDR2 YDEGEE. The V and J ends lost 5 bases and 1 base respectively, with 7 bases between them. The whole variable domain, filled in from reference TRBV5-8 and TRBJ2-7, reads EAGVTQSPTHLIKTRGQQATLRCSPISGHTSVYWYQQALGLGLQFLLWYDEGEERNRGNFPPRFSGRQFPNYSSELNVNALELEDSALYLCASRPGSYEQYFGPGTRLTVT.

The chain couples TRBV5-4 to TRBJ2-3, with unresolved D. Germline V gene sequence: CDR1 SGHNT, CDR2 YYREEE (reference sequence). The CDR3 is made up of 15 amino acids. Deletions cut 0 bases from V and 0 bases from J, with 8 bases between. The chain's CDR3 is CASSLAYWSTDTQYF. CDR3 coding DNA: TGTGCCAGCAGCTTGGCCTATTGGAGCACAGATACGCAGTATTTT.

CDR3 DNA: TGTGCCAGCAGCCCCACGACAGGGCTCAATGAGCAGTTCTTC. Its protein product is CASSPTTGLNEQFF. This rearrangement joins TRBV11-2 to TRBJ2-1, with 7 bases that match TRBD1. The CDR3 totals 14 residues. Germline CDR1 SGHAT, CDR2 FQNNGV. The V and J ends lost 5 bases and 6 bases, in that order; junction bases with no gene match: 7.

The rearrangement joins TRBV30 to TRBJ1-1; TRBD1 matches 8 bases. The V segment lost 8 bases and the J segment 5 bases; nucleotides outside the gene matches: 13. The CDR3 totals 14 residues. Germline loops: CDR1 GTSNPN, CDR2 SVGIG (reference sequence). CDR3 loop: CARSFQGARTEAFF. CDR3 DNA: TGTGCCAGATCCTTTCAGGGGGCGAGGACTGAAGCTTTCTTT. Supplemented by reference TRBV30 and TRBJ1-1, the full variable domain reads SQTIHQWPATLVQPVGSPLSLECTVEGTSNPNLYWYRQAAGRGLQLLFYSVGIGQISSEVPQNLSASRPQDRQFILSSKKLLLSDSGFYLCARSFQGARTEAFFGQGTRLTVV.

The chain is built from TRBV10-3 and TRBJ1-1; a weak D match, TRBD1 (5 bases). Germline lookup yields CDR1 ENHRY and CDR2 SYGVKD. Trimming cost V 0 bases and J 0 bases, with 14 bases left between them. The CDR3 runs to 17 residues. The CDR3 region has the DNA TGTGCCATCAGTGAGTCCGGAGGGGCAGCCTTGAACACTGAAGCTTTCTTT. Translation: CAISESGGAALNTEAFF.

This clone showed up just a few times. J is TRBJ1-5 and V is TRBV4-1; 7 nucleotides line up with TRBD1. The germline CDR1 and CDR2 sequences are MGHRA and YSYEKL. The V and J ends lost 5 bases and 0 bases, in that order; junction bases with no gene match: 4. The CDR3 is 15 residues long. CDR3 loop: CASSRGLNSNQPQHF. In nucleotides, the CDR3 is TGCGCCAGCAGCAGGGGGCTTAATAGCAATCAGCCCCAGCATTTT.

This clone was detected only a few times. V is TRBV7-8 and J is TRBJ1-1; 9 nucleotides line up with TRBD1. Germline trimming cut 4 bases from V and 4 bases from J; bases unmatched to any gene: 4. The CDR3 contains 14 residues. Germline CDR1 and CDR2: SGHVS and FQNEAQ. The CDR3 DNA reads as TGTGCCAGCAGCTCCCAGACAGGGGGCACTGAAGCTTTCTTT. It encodes CASSSQTGGTEAFF.

The CDR3 region is CASSFTGTPQLNYGYTF. CDR3 coding DNA: TGTGCCAGTAGTTTCACCGGGACACCCCAATTAAACTATGGCTACACCTTC. V and J are TRBV19 and TRBJ1-2; D may be TRBD1 (6 bases). The V end was cut by 5 bases, the J end by 2 bases, with 21 bases between. CDR3 length: 17 amino acids. CDR1 is LNHDA, CDR2 SQIVND, per germline (reference sequence).

The chain joins TRBV6-5 to TRBJ1-1; no reliable D call. The CDR3 contains 15 residues. The V gene's germline CDR1 is MNHEY and CDR2 SVGAGI. The V end lost 5 bases, the J end lost 6 bases, and 19 bases lay between the germline ends. Written as DNA, the CDR3 is TGTGCCAGCAGTCGCCTTCAGATTAACATCGCTGAAGCTTTCTTT. This sequence encodes CASSRLQINIAEAFF.

J is TRBJ1-2 and V is TRBV6-1; D remains unclear. Trimming left V 2 bases short and J 6 bases short, with 13 bases between. CDR1 MNHNS and CDR2 SASEGT come from the germline V gene. The CDR3 has 14 residues. CDR3 loop: CASSERRGVHGYTF. DNA for the CDR3: TGTGCCAGCAGTGAAAGGCGGGGAGTCCATGGCTACACCTTC.

The chain is built from TRBV6-5 and TRBJ1-2; tentatively, D is TRBD1 (5 bases). Trimming removed 3 bases from V and 5 bases from J, with 16 bases in between. The CDR3 length is 15 residues. Germline assignment: CDR1 MNHEY and CDR2 SVGAGI. Here the CDR3 DNA reads TGTGCCAGCAGTTATCAGAGTCCAGGGAGGTATGGCTACACCTTC. Its protein product is CASSYQSPGRYGYTF.

This clone was counted a single time. The chain carries TRBV11-1 and TRBJ1-1; 8 bases align to TRBD1. V lost 3 bases, J lost 10 bases, and 16 bases stayed unmatched. CDR3 length equals 16 residues. In germline, CDR1 is SGHAT, CDR2 FQDESV (reference sequence). In DNA, the CDR3 is TGTGCCAGCAGCTTCCGGCCGGGACAGGTGGGTGAAGGAGCTTTCTTT. This translates into CASSFRPGQVGEGAFF.

This chain joins TRBV6-6 and TRBJ1-5; TRBD1 agrees at 9 bases. Germline trimming cut 5 bases from V and 4 bases from J; bases unmatched to any gene: 3. This CDR3 contains 14 residues. Per germline, CDR1 MNHNY and CDR2 SVGAGI (reference sequence). Here the CDR3 reads CASSDRGRNQPQHF. The CDR3 region has the DNA TGTGCCAGCAGTGACAGGGGGAGGAATCAGCCCCAGCATTTT.

This clone was found a few times. V and J are TRBV13 and TRBJ2-2; D is possibly TRBD2 (5 bases). Per the germline V gene, CDR1 is PRHDT and CDR2 is FYEKMQ (reference sequence). Trimming stripped 5 bases from V and 2 bases from J, with 12 bases between. This CDR3 is built from 15 residues. The CDR3 reads CASSRRLPNTGELFF. CDR3 nucleotide sequence: TGTGCCAGCAGCAGAAGACTACCCAACACCGGGGAGCTGTTTTTT.

The gene calls are TRBV19 and TRBJ1-4; D gene unclear. The length of the CDR3 is 15 residues. In germline, CDR1 is LNHDA, CDR2 SQIVND (reference sequence). V lost 3 bases and J lost 0, with 8 bases in between. As DNA, the CDR3 is TGTGCCAGTAGTATTGCGGTCGCAACTAATGAAAAACTGTTTTTT. Protein sequence: CASSIAVATNEKLFF.

The CDR3 DNA follows: TGTGCCAGCAGCCCAAGGACAGGGGGCGGCGGGGAGCTGTTTTTT. This gives the protein CASSPRTGGGGELFF. The J gene is TRBJ2-2, the V gene TRBV5-4, with 11 bases that match TRBD1. The CDR3 consists of 15 residues. Germline V gives CDR1 SGHNT, CDR2 YYREEE (reference sequence). Trimming took 4 bases from V and 7 from J; bases not matched to a gene: 6.

The rearrangement uses TRBV5-1 and TRBJ1-1; the D gene is possibly TRBD1 (5 bases). This CDR3 is 14 amino acids long. The V and J ends lost 4 bases and 2 bases respectively, with 12 bases between them. Germline values: CDR1 SGHRS, CDR2 YFSETQ. The chain's CDR3 is CASSVDSFNTEAFF. In DNA form, the CDR3 reads TGCGCCAGCAGCGTAGACAGCTTTAACACTGAAGCTTTCTTT.

The chain employs TRBV2 and TRBJ1-2; no clear D. Germline CDR1 and CDR2: SNHLY and FYNNEI. V lost 8 bases and J 1 base, leaving 8 bases between the germline ends. The CDR3 spans 12 residues. CDR3 in amino acids: CASQPVNYGYTF. In nucleotides, the CDR3 is TGTGCCAGCCAACCAGTTAACTATGGCTACACCTTC.

This clone was found a few times. The rearrangement joins TRBV7-2 to TRBJ2-3; D possibly corresponds to TRBD2 (5 bases). CDR1 is SGHTA and CDR2 is FQGNSA in the germline V gene. V lost 3 bases and J lost 5, with 12 bases in between. This CDR3 spans 14 amino acids. This chain's CDR3 is CASSFGVEVDTQYF. CDR3 coding DNA: TGTGCCAGCAGCTTCGGGGTTGAGGTAGATACGCAGTATTTT.

In its sample, this clone was seen a few times. This chain joins TRBV18 and TRBJ1-3; perhaps TRBD1 as D (5 bases). CDR3 size: 16 residues. Per the germline V gene, CDR1 is KGHSH and CDR2 is LQKENI. Trimming cost V 0 bases and J 2 bases, with 11 bases left between them. CDR3 nucleotide sequence: TGTGCCAGCTCACCACCTGGGGGAGGACCTGGAAACACCATATATTTT. Translated, it gives CASSPPGGGPGNTIYF. Together with reference TRBV18 and TRBJ1-3, the CDR3 gives the full variable domain: NAGVMQNPRHLVRRRGQEARLRCSPMKGHSHVYWYRQLPEEGLKFMVYLQKENIIDESGMPKERFSAEFPKEGPSILRIQQVVRGDSAAYFCASSPPGGGPGNTIYFGEGSWLTVV.

The chain couples TRBV7-2 to TRBJ1-6; a weak D match, TRBD1 (6 bases). CDR1 is SGHTA and CDR2 is FQGNSA in the germline V gene. This CDR3 has 13 residues. The V gene lost 2 bases and the J gene lost 7 bases, with 6 bases spanning the gap. The DNA for the CDR3 is TGTGCCAGCAGCTTAACAGGGAATTCACCCCTCCACTTT. It translates to CASSLTGNSPLHF.